One sample yielded the 20 T cell receptor beta chains listed below, sequenced in a study of blood T cell repertoires in COVID-19. Profiling relied on immunoSEQ multiplex PCR, and the TCRdb table lists in-frame clones only, not all of them. The sample lists 70,000 to 85,000 clones; 82% were seen once. Specimen: peripheral blood. The receptors derive from a human donor in a cohort sampled during active COVID-19.

The chain employs TRBV9 and TRBJ1-4; perhaps TRBD1 as D (5 bases). CDR1 and CDR2 from the germline V gene are SGDLS and YYNGEE. V gave up 0 bases and J gave up 8 bases, with 8 bases separating them. This CDR3 has 13 residues. The CDR3, as DNA: TGTGCCAGCAGCGTAGCGCAGGGAGAAAAACTGTTTTTT. It encodes CASSVAQGEKLFF.

This chain connects TRBV5-1 to TRBJ1-1, with D tentatively TRBD1 (6 bases). The V end was cut by 1 base, the J end by 1 base, with 11 bases between. Germline CDR1 reads SGHRS; CDR2 reads YFSETQ. This CDR3 has 15 residues. Here the CDR3 reads CASSLSTGENTEAFF. Here the CDR3 DNA reads TGCGCCAGCAGCTTGTCGACAGGCGAGAACACTGAAGCTTTCTTT. Drawing the rest from reference TRBV5-1 and TRBJ1-1, the complete variable domain is KAGVTQTPRYLIKTRGQQVTLSCSPISGHRSVSWYQQTPGQGLQFLFEYFSETQRNKGNFPGRFSGRQFSNSRSEMNVSTLELGDSALYLCASSLSTGENTEAFFGQGTRLTVV.

This chain joins TRBV4-2 and TRBJ2-1; TRBD1 matches 9 bases. J was trimmed by 4 bases and V by 3 bases; bases with no gene match: 4. This CDR3 is built from 15 residues. Germline-derived CDR1 and CDR2 are LGHNA and YNFKEQ. The CDR3 region is CASSHPGQGYNEQFF. In nucleotides, the CDR3 is TGTGCCAGCAGCCACCCGGGACAGGGATACAATGAGCAGTTCTTC.

The J gene is TRBJ2-4, the V gene TRBV28; 7 nucleotides match TRBD1. The CDR3 has 18 residues. Germline V gives CDR1 MDHEN, CDR2 SYDVKM. V shed 6 bases, J shed 0 bases, and the junction held 14 bases outside the gene matches. CDR3 residues: CASSRMGSRQGAKNIQYF. CDR3 nucleotides: TGTGCCAGCAGCCGAATGGGGTCTAGACAGGGAGCCAAAAACATTCAGTACTTC.

This chain joins TRBV19 and TRBJ1-5; no clear D. V was shortened by 5 bases and J by 0 bases, with 8 bases between the two germline ends. Per the germline V gene, CDR1 is LNHDA and CDR2 is SQIVND (reference sequence). The CDR3 has 14 amino acids. DNA of the CDR3: TGTGCCAGTAGTCTGAGTTATAGCAATCAGCCCCAGCATTTT. It codes for CASSLSYSNQPQHF.

This clone has more than one count but fewer than ten. The genes are TRBV11-2 and TRBJ2-7, with TRBD1 matching 9 bases. Germline values: CDR1 SGHAT, CDR2 FQNNGV. After removal of 2 bases from V and 6 bases from J, the junction contained 17 bases not matched to a gene. This CDR3 spans 18 amino acids. The CDR3 is CASSLNVWMGQGIPEQYF. The CDR3 DNA reads TGTGCCAGCAGCTTAAACGTATGGATGGGACAGGGTATCCCCGAGCAGTACTTC.

The rearrangement uses TRBV18 and TRBJ1-1; D perhaps matches TRBD1 (6 bases). Germline V gives CDR1 KGHSH, CDR2 LQKENI. CDR3 length: 15 residues. V lost 1 base to trimming and J lost 6 bases, with 15 bases between them. The CDR3 coding sequence is TGTGCCAGCTCACCACGGACAGCTGCATTCGCTGAAGCTTTCTTT. Encoded protein: CASSPRTAAFAEAFF.

V and J are TRBV30 and TRBJ1-6; D might be TRBD1 (6 bases). Germline CDR1 is GTSNPN and CDR2 is SVGIG (reference sequence). V gave up 6 bases and J gave up 0 bases, with 9 bases separating them. The length of the CDR3 is 14 residues. The CDR3 DNA is TGTGCCTGTGGGGGGGCCTCCTATAATTCACCCCTCCACTTT. It encodes CACGGASYNSPLHF. Full variable domain (missing parts from reference TRBV30 and TRBJ1-6): SQTIHQWPATLVQPVGSPLSLECTVEGTSNPNLYWYRQAAGRGLQLLFYSVGIGQISSEVPQNLSASRPQDRQFILSSKKLLLSDSGFYLCACGGASYNSPLHFGNGTRLTVT.

This clone was found a few times. The chain has TRBV5-6 and TRBJ2-3; tentative D call: TRBD2 (5 bases). V was shortened by 4 bases and J by 0 bases, with 15 bases between the two germline ends. The CDR3 spans 16 residues. Germline V CDR1 and CDR2: SGHDT, YYEEEE. This CDR3 is CASSRGRTTSTDTQYF. The CDR3 DNA sequence: TGTGCCAGCAGCCGAGGGCGAACCACTAGCACAGATACGCAGTATTTT.

CDR3 in amino acids: CASSQVGATSFGLFF. CDR3 DNA sequence: TGTGCCAGCAGCCAAGTGGGGGCGACTAGCTTTGGGCTGTTTTTT. The chain couples TRBV4-2 to TRBJ2-2; a weak D match, TRBD2 (7 bases). V lost 1 base and J 13 bases, leaving 19 bases between the germline ends. Looked up from germline, CDR1 is LGHNA and CDR2 is YNFKEQ. There are 15 residues in the CDR3.

CDR3 protein: CASSVVGTGVLDEQFF. The CDR3 DNA is TGTGCCAGCAGCGTAGTAGGGACAGGGGTTTTGGATGAGCAGTTCTTC. The chain couples TRBV9 to TRBJ2-1, with 10 bases that match TRBD1. The ends lost 0 bases at V and 8 bases at J; junction bases unmatched: 8. This CDR3 is built from 16 residues. In germline, CDR1 is SGDLS, CDR2 YYNGEE.

The V call is TRBV6-5, the J call TRBJ1-3; no definite D call. Trimming shortened V by 5 bases and J by 0 bases, and 11 bases separated the two germline ends. CDR3 length: 15 residues. CDR1 and CDR2 (germline): MNHEY, SVGAGI. In DNA, the CDR3 is TGTGCCAGCAGTAGGACGGGAAACTCTGGAAACACCATATATTTT. As protein: CASSRTGNSGNTIYF.

V gene TRBV19 combines with J gene TRBJ1-1; D gene unclear. With 1 base removed from V and 1 base from J, the gap between germline ends came to 4 bases. CDR1 and CDR2 (germline): LNHDA, SQIVND (reference sequence). The CDR3 totals 13 residues. CDR3 DNA: TGTGCCAGTAGTATAGTAAAGAACACTGAAGCTTTCTTT. Translated: CASSIVKNTEAFF.

The chain uses TRBV18 and TRBJ2-3, with D perhaps TRBD2 (5 bases). Per the germline V gene, CDR1 is KGHSH and CDR2 is LQKENI. V dropped 4 bases and J dropped 0 bases, with 8 bases sitting between them. The length of the CDR3 is 14 residues. Here the CDR3 DNA reads TGTGCCAGCTCACAGGGAGCTAGCACAGATACGCAGTATTTT. Its translation is CASSQGASTDTQYF.

In DNA form, the CDR3 reads TGTGCCAGCAGTTTATGGGCAGCTGCAACTAATGAAAAACTGTTTTTT. It specifies CASSLWAAATNEKLFF. The chain employs TRBV27 and TRBJ1-4, with unresolved D. CDR1 MNHEY and CDR2 SMNVEV come from the germline V gene (reference sequence). The CDR3 covers 16 residues. Trimming cost V 1 base and J 0 bases, with 9 bases left between them.

The chain carries TRBV28 and TRBJ2-6; D unclear. V lost 1 base to trimming and J lost 0 bases, with 4 bases between them. The germline V gene encodes CDR1 MDHEN and CDR2 SYDVKM. This CDR3 contains 15 residues. The CDR3 coding sequence is TGTGCCAGCAGTTTATCTCTCTCTGGGGCCAACGTCCTGACTTTC. Its translation is CASSLSLSGANVLTF.

The chain employs TRBV19 and TRBJ1-2; 9 bases are shared with TRBD1. J was trimmed by 0 bases and V by 10 bases; bases with no gene match: 9. CDR3 length equals 15 residues. Germline CDR1 LNHDA, CDR2 SQIVND (reference sequence). CDR3 bases: TGTGCCACCGTCGACAGGGGGAAAGCTAACTATGGCTACACCTTC. As protein: CATVDRGKANYGYTF.

The chain recombines TRBV5-1 with TRBJ2-1; D is ambiguous. The length of the CDR3 is 12 residues. Germline CDR1 SGHRS, CDR2 YFSETQ. With 4 bases removed from V and 4 bases from J, the gap between germline ends came to 6 bases. CDR3 nucleotide sequence: TGCGCCAGCAGCGAGATTTACAATGAGCAGTTCTTC. It is translated as CASSEIYNEQFF.

The genes are TRBV18 and TRBJ1-1; 7 bases are a match to TRBD1. Trimming removed 7 bases from V and 6 bases from J; junction bases left unmatched: 5. The CDR3 is 12 residues long. CDR1 KGHSH and CDR2 LQKENI come from the germline V gene. CDR3 DNA: TGTGCCAGCTGGACAGGCAAGGCTGAAGCTTTCTTT. It yields the protein CASWTGKAEAFF.

This chain uses TRBV18 with TRBJ1-6; D gene unclear. Germline V lookup: CDR1 KGHSH, CDR2 LQKENI. There are 14 residues in the CDR3. Trimming took off 5 bases at V and 0 bases at J, with 5 bases between the two ends. For the CDR3, the DNA is TGTGCCAGCTCAACTAGCTCCTATAATTCACCCCTCCACTTT. It yields the protein CASSTSSYNSPLHF.